Each of the 14 T cell receptor beta chains below was sequenced from the same sample in a study of graft-versus-host responses after intestinal transplantation. What these receptors recognize is not known. The assay was immunoSEQ multiplex PCR, and TCRdb's table has in-frame clones only and misses some. The sample contains 84,000 or so clones, 80% to 95% of which appear only once. The input for sequencing was unstimulated CD4+ T cells sorted from spleen or lymph node cells, taken before intestinal transplant. These receptors were collected from a human donor who received an intestinal transplant.

The rearrangement joins TRBV27 to TRBJ2-2, with TRBD1 matching over 7 bases. The CDR3 has 15 amino acids. Germline assignment: CDR1 MNHEY and CDR2 SMNVEV (reference sequence). V trimming: 6 bases; J trimming: 2 bases; junction bases outside the gene matches: 6. In DNA form, the CDR3 reads TGTGCCAGCAGCTGGGACAGTCTAAACACCGGGGAGCTGTTTTTT. This codes for CASSWDSLNTGELFF.

The genes are TRBV29-1 and TRBJ1-1; D not resolved. Germline V gene lookup returns CDR1 SQVTM and CDR2 ANQGSEA. CDR3 size: 12 residues. V was shortened by 8 bases and J by 6 bases, with 16 bases between the two germline ends. The CDR3 reads CSHRTARAEAFF. The CDR3 DNA is TGCAGCCATCGGACGGCAAGAGCTGAAGCTTTCTTT.

The V gene is TRBV10-3, the J gene TRBJ2-7, with D possibly called TRBD1 or TRBD2 (5 bases each). The CDR3 has 15 residues. V dropped 4 bases and J dropped 1 base, with 14 bases sitting between them. CDR1 and CDR2 (germline): ENHRY, SYGVKD. CDR3 DNA sequence: TGTGCCATCAGTGGGCCGGGACCGACGTCCTACGAGCAGTACTTC. Amino acids: CAISGPGPTSYEQYF.

The genes are TRBV6-6 and TRBJ1-6; the D gene is possibly TRBD1 (6 bases). This CDR3 region has 16 residues. Germline-derived CDR1 and CDR2 are MNHNY and SVGAGI (reference sequence). V lost 0 bases to trimming and J lost 8 bases, with 14 bases between them. CDR3 coding DNA: TGTGCCAGCAGTTACTCTGAGGACAGAGAGTATTCACCCCTCCACTTT. This encodes CASSYSEDREYSPLHF.

This clone has only a few counts. V is TRBV5-3 and J is TRBJ1-1; 9 bases align to TRBD1. Being an ORF, TRBV5-3 has a function that is uncertain. V was clipped by 4 bases and J by 6 bases; unmatched bases: 13. The CDR3 sequence is 16 residues long. The CDR3 nucleotides are TGTGCCAGAAGCCCCGGACAGGGGTTGGGGTTGTCTGAAGCTTTCTTT. Translating gives CARSPGQGLGLSEAFF.

J is TRBJ2-3 and V is TRBV19; 8 bases are a match to TRBD2. Germline V gene data show CDR1 as LNHDA and CDR2 as SQIVND (reference sequence). CDR3 size: 14 residues. The V and J ends lost 9 bases and 2 bases, in that order; junction bases with no gene match: 7. The CDR3 nucleotides read TGTGCCAGACTAGCGGAGGGGGACACAGATACGCAGTATTTT. Amino acids: CARLAEGDTDTQYF.

The rearrangement uses TRBV6-5 and TRBJ1-3; no clear D. In germline, CDR1 is MNHEY, CDR2 SVGAGI. Trimming took off 9 bases at V and 6 bases at J, with 9 bases between the two ends. This CDR3 is 11 amino acids long. DNA for the CDR3: TGTGCCAGTGAGGTAGCAAACACCATATATTTT. The encoded protein is CASEVANTIYF.

V usage is TRBV7-2 and J usage is TRBJ2-2; the match to TRBD2 covers 10 bases. CDR1 SGHTA and CDR2 FQGNSA come from the germline V gene. The V segment lost 2 bases and the J segment 2 bases; nucleotides outside the gene matches: 2. The CDR3 is 16 residues long. The CDR3 nucleotides read TGTGCCAGCAGCTTAACTAGCGGGATTAACACCGGGGAGCTGTTTTTT. Amino acids: CASSLTSGINTGELFF.

This chain joins TRBV5-1 and TRBJ2-5; D not certain. The CDR3 is made up of 13 amino acids. V was clipped by 2 bases and J by 2 bases, with 7 bases between them. The germline V gene encodes CDR1 SGHRS and CDR2 YFSETQ. This CDR3 reads CASSFGPQETQYF. The DNA of the CDR3 is TGCGCCAGCAGCTTTGGACCTCAAGAGACCCAGTACTTC.

J is TRBJ2-7 and V is TRBV5-6; D possibly uses TRBD1 or TRBD2 (5 bases each). CDR1 is SGHDT, CDR2 YYEEEE, per germline. Deletions cut 5 bases from V and 2 bases from J, with 11 bases between. CDR3 size: 13 residues. The CDR3 reads CASSWDGTYEQYF. DNA for the CDR3: TGTGCCAGCAGTTGGGACGGCACCTACGAGCAGTACTTC.

J is TRBJ2-7 and V is TRBV9; TRBD2 agrees at 10 bases. V dropped 0 bases and J dropped 3; count of bases not matched to a gene: 3. This CDR3 spans 15 amino acids. The V gene's germline CDR1 is SGDLS and CDR2 YYNGEE. CDR3 loop: CASSVGSGRVYEQYF. The DNA of the CDR3 is TGTGCCAGCAGCGTAGGGAGCGGGAGGGTCTACGAGCAGTACTTC.

The chain employs TRBV9 and TRBJ2-3; D perhaps matches TRBD2 (5 bases). Germline CDR1 and CDR2: SGDLS and YYNGEE. Trimming took 4 bases from V and 0 from J, leaving 15 bases between them. The CDR3 sequence is 16 residues long. CDR3 nucleotide sequence: TGTGCCAGCAGCCGCCTAGGAGGCACCAGCACAGATACGCAGTATTTT. Amino acid sequence: CASSRLGGTSTDTQYF.

The chain joins TRBV19 to TRBJ2-7, with D perhaps assigned TRBD1 or TRBD2 (5 bases each). The CDR3 has 14 amino acids. The germline V and J ends were trimmed by 5 bases and 1 base, with 12 bases remaining between them. Per the germline V gene, CDR1 is LNHDA and CDR2 is SQIVND (reference sequence). In nucleotides, the CDR3 is TGTGCCAGTAGTCCCCGGGACGGGTCCTACGAGCAGTACTTC. It translates to CASSPRDGSYEQYF.

The CDR3 here is CASSQGDRGYNEQFF. The CDR3 DNA is TGCGCCAGCAGCCAAGGGGACAGGGGGTACAATGAGCAGTTCTTC. This chain joins TRBV4-1 and TRBJ2-1, with 11 positions matching TRBD1. V lost 1 base to trimming and J lost 4 bases; unmatched junction nucleotides: 0. In germline, CDR1 is MGHRA, CDR2 YSYEKL. The length of the CDR3 is 15 residues.